The present T cell receptor beta chain was sequenced within a study of OX40 agonist ivuxolimab in advanced cancers. Study information: A partial response was reached by three patients: one with hepatocellular carcinoma and two with cutaneous melanoma. Broader study findings: The study observed clonal expansion of CD4+ and CD8+ blood T cells by week 6 at 0.1 to 3.0 mg/kg.

Comment on this clone: Antigen: not known.

Autoimmune disease history or systemic immunosuppression disqualified patients. Blood draws occurred at baseline, cycle 4 day 1, and cycle 7 day 1. Only in-frame clones appear in the TCRdb table, and some are missing; sequencing was by immunoSEQ multiplex PCR. The repertoire includes some 40,000 clones, 80% to 90% of them detected once, and 40% to 45% sits in the top ten. After removal of 5 bases from V and 1 base from J, the junction contained 4 bases not matched to a gene. The CDR3 has 15 amino acids. Per germline, CDR1 PRHDT and CDR2 FYEKMQ (reference sequence). The source was CD4+ or CD8+ T cells sorted from blood, collected in a trial of the OX40 agonist ivuxolimab. This chain links TRBV13 with TRBJ2-3; 9 bases are shared with TRBD2. This TCR came from an adult with an advanced solid tumor such as melanoma, head and neck, liver or kidney cancer. CDR3 residues: CASSAERGGTDTQYF. The CDR3 bases are TGTGCCAGCAGCGCCGAGCGGGGGGGCACAGATACGCAGTATTTT.